This entry describes one T cell receptor (beta chain). Authors' data handling: Reference gene primer amplification gave nucleated cell count estimates. The table came from immunoSEQ multiplex PCR; TCRdb's copy has only in-frame clones and leaves some out. That table is the source of V, J and clone size, and D and trimming were worked out from the DNA. This sample has 130,000 or so clones, with about 84% found just once. The sample comes from a study of blood T cell repertoires in COVID-19. On the study more broadly: Researchers got acute and convalescent COVID-19 samples from the United States, Italy and Spain. PBMCs, B-cell-depleted T cells, or T cells provided the cDNA or gDNA that made up the material.

Per germline, CDR1 SGHDN and CDR2 FVKESK. This CDR3 is 17 amino acids long. J lost 9 bases, V lost 0 bases, and 15 bases had no gene match. This receptor was taken from a woman in her sixties or seventies with acute or convalescent COVID-19. Sequencing was carried out using peripheral blood. V usage is TRBV14 and J usage is TRBJ2-5; 8 bases fit TRBD2. The CDR3 region is CASSQEPLAGRPGAQYF. CDR3 coding DNA: TGTGCCAGCAGCCAAGAACCCCTAGCGGGCCGGCCGGGGGCCCAGTACTTC.